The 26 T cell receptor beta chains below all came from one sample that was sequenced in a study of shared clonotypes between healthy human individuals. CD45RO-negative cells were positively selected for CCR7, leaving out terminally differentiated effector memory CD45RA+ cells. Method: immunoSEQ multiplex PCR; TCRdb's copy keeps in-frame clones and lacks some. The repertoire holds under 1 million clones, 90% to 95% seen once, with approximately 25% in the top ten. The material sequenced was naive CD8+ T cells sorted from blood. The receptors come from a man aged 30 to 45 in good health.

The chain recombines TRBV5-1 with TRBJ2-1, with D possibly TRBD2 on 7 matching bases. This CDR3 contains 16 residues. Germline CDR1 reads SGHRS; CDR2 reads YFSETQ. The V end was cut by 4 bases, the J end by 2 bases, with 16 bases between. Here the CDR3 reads CASSHREGGTYNEQFF. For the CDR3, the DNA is TGCGCCAGCAGCCACAGGGAGGGGGGAACCTACAATGAGCAGTTCTTC.

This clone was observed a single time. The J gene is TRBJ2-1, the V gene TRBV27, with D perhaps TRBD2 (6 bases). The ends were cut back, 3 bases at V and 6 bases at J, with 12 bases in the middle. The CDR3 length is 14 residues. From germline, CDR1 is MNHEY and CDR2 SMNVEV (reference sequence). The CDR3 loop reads CASSFGGSINEQFF. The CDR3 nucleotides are TGTGCCAGCAGTTTTGGAGGGAGTATCAATGAGCAGTTCTTC.

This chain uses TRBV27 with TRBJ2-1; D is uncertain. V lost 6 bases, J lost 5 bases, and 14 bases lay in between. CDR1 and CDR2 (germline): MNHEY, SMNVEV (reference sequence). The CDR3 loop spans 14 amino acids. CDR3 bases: TGTGCCAGCAGCGCACGTAAAGGCCACAATGAGCAGTTCTTC. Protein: CASSARKGHNEQFF.

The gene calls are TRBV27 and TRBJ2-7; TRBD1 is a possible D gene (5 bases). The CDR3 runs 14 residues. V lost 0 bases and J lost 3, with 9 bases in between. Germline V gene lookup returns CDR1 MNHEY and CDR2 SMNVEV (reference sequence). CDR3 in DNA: TGTGCCAGCAGTTTATCTCTAGACAGCTACGAGCAGTACTTC. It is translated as CASSLSLDSYEQYF.

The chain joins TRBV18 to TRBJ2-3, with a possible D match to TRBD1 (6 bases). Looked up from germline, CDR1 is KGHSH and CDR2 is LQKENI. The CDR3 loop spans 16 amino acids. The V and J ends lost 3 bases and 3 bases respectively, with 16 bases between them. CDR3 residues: CASSPDRIWNTDTQYF. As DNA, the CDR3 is TGTGCCAGCTCACCCGACAGGATATGGAATACAGATACGCAGTATTTT.

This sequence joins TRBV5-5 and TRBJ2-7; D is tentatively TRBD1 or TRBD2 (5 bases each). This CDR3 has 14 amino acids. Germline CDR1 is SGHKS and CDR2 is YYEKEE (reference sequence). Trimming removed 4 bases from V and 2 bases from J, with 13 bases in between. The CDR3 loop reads CASSRTGAPYEQYF. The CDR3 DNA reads TGTGCCAGCAGCCGAACCGGGGCCCCCTACGAGCAGTACTTC.

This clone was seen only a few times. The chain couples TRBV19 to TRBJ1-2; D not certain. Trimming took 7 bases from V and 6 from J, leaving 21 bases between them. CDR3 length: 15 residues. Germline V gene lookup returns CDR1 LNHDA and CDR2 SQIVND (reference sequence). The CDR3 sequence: CASNHKGGGWDGYTF. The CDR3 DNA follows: TGTGCCAGTAACCATAAAGGAGGCGGCTGGGATGGCTACACCTTC. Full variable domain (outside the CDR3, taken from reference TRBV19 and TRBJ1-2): DGGITQSPKYLFRKEGQNVTLSCEQNLNHDAMYWYRQDPGQGLRLIYYSQIVNDFQKGDIAEGYSVSREKKESFPLTVTSAQKNPTAFYLCASNHKGGGWDGYTFGSGTRLTVV.

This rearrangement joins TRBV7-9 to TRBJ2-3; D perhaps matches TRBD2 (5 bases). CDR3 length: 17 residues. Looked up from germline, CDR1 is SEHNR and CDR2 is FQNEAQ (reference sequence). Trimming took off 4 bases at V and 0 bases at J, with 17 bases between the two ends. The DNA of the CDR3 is TGTGCCAGCAGCTCTATACGACCGGGAACTAGCACAGATACGCAGTATTTT. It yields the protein CASSSIRPGTSTDTQYF.

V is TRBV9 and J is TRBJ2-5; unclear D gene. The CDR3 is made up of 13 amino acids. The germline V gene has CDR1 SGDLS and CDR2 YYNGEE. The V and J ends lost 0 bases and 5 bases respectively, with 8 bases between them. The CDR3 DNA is TGTGCCAGCAGCGTAGGATCCGGGGAGACCCAGTACTTC. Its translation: CASSVGSGETQYF.

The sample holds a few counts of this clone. The CDR3 coding sequence is TGTGCCAGCAGCTCCGGCGACCCAGCGCCCGGGGAGCTGTTTTTT. It is translated as CASSSGDPAPGELFF. V is TRBV7-3 and J is TRBJ2-2; D gene ambiguous. The V gene's germline CDR1 is SGHTA and CDR2 FQGTGA. V was cut by 4 bases and J by 6 bases, with 15 bases left in between. The CDR3 covers 15 residues.

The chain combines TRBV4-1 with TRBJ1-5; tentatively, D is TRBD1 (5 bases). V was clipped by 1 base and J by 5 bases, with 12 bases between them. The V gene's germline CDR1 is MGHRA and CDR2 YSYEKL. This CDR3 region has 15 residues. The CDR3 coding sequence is TGCGCCAGCAGCCAAGTTCTGGGGGTAGATCAGCCCCAGCATTTT. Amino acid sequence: CASSQVLGVDQPQHF.

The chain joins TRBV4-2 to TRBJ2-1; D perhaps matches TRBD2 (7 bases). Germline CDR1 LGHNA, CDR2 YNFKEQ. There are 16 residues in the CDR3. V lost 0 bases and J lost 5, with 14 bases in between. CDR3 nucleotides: TGTGCCAGCAGCCAAGACGGGGGGCTCGGGAACAATGAGCAGTTCTTC. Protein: CASSQDGGLGNNEQFF.

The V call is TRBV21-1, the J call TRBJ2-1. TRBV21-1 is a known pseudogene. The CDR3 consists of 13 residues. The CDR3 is CASSNQLPNEQFF. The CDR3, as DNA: TGTGCCAGCAGCAACCAATTACCCAATGAGCAGTTCTTC.

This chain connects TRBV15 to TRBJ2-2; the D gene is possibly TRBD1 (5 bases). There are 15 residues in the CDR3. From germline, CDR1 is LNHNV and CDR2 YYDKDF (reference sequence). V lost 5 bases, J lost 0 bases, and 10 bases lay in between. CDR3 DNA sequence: TGTGCCACCAGCCGACAGACAGCGAACACCGGGGAGCTGTTTTTT. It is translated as CATSRQTANTGELFF.

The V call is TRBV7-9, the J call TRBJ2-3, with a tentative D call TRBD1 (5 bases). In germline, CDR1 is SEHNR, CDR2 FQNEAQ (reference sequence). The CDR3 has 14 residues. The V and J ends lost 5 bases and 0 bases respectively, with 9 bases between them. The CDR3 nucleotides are TGTGCCAGCAGCAAGACAGCTAGCACAGATACGCAGTATTTT. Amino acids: CASSKTASTDTQYF. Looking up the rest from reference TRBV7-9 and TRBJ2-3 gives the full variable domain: DTGVSQNPRHKITKRGQNVTFRCDPISEHNRLYWYRQTLGQGPEFLTYFQNEAQLEKSRLLSDRFSAERPKGSFSTLEIQRTEQGDSAMYLCASSKTASTDTQYFGPGTRLTVL.

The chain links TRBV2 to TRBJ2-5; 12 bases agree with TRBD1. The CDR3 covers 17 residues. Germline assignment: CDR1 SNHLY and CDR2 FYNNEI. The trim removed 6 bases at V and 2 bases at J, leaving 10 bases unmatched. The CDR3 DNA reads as TGTGCCAGCAGCTCCGGGACAGGGGGCGACGATCAAGAGACCCAGTACTTC. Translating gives CASSSGTGGDDQETQYF.

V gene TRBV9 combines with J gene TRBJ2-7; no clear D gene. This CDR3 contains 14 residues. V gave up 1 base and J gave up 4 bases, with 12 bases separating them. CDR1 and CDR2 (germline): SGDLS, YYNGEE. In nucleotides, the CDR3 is TGTGCCAGCAGCGTATCAGGCAGTATATACGAGCAGTACTTC. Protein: CASSVSGSIYEQYF.

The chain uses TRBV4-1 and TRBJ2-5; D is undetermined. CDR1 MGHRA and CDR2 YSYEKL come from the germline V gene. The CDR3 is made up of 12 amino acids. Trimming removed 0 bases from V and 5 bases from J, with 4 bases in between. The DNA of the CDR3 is TGCGCCAGCAGCCAAGAAGCGGAGACCCAGTACTTC. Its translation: CASSQEAETQYF.

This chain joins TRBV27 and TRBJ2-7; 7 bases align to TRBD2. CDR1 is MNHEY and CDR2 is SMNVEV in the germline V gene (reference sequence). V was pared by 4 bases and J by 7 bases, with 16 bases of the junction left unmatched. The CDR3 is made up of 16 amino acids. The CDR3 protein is CASSSSNIGPGGEQYF. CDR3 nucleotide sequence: TGTGCCAGCAGTTCGTCAAACATTGGTCCGGGAGGAGAGCAGTACTTC.

In nucleotides, the CDR3 is TGTGCCAGCAGTCCGCCGGGACTAGCGGGATATGAGCAGTTCTTC. Residues: CASSPPGLAGYEQFF. This chain joins TRBV27 and TRBJ2-1; 13 bases line up with TRBD2. Germline trimming cut 5 bases from V and 8 bases from J; bases unmatched to any gene: 6. Germline loops: CDR1 MNHEY, CDR2 SMNVEV (reference sequence). The CDR3 extends over 15 amino acids.

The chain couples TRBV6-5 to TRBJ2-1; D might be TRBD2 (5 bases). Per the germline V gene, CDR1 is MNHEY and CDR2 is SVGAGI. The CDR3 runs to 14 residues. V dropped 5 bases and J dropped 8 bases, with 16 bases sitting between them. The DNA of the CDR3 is TGTGCCAGCAGTCCCACATCGGCGGGCGATGAGCAGTTCTTC. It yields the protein CASSPTSAGDEQFF.

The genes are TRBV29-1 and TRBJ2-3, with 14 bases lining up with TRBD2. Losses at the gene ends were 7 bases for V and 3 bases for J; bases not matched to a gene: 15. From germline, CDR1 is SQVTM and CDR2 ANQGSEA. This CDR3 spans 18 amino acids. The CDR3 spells CSGTGTSGRIGRTDTQYF. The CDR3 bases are TGCAGCGGAACCGGGACTAGCGGGAGAATTGGTCGGACAGATACGCAGTATTTT.

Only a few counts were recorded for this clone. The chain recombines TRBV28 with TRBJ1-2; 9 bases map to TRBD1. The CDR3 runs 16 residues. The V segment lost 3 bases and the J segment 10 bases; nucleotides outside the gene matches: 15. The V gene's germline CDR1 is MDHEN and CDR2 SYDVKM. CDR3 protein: CASSFSGQGPLFDYTF. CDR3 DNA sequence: TGTGCCAGCAGTTTTTCGGGACAGGGACCGTTGTTCGACTACACCTTC.

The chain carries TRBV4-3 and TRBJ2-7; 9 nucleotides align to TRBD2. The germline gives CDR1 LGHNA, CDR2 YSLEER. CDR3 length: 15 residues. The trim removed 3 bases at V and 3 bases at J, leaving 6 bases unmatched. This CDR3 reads CASSQAPTSGYEQYF. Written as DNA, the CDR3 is TGCGCCAGCAGCCAGGCCCCGACTAGCGGCTACGAGCAGTACTTC.

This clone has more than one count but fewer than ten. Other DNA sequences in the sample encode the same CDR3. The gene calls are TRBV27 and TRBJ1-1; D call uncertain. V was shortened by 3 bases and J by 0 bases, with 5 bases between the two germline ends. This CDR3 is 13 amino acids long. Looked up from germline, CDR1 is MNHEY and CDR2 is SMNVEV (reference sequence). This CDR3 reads CASSFRVNTEAFF. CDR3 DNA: TGTGCCAGCAGTTTTAGGGTGAACACTGAAGCTTTCTTT.

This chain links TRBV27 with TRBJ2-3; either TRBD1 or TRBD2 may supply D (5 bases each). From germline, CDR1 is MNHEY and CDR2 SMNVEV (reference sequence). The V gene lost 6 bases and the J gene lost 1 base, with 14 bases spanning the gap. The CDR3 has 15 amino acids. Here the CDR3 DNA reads TGTGCCAGCAGCCCCCCTGGGGGACGCACAGATACGCAGTATTTT. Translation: CASSPPGGRTDTQYF.